One and the same sample provided the 19 T cell receptor beta chains below, sequenced in a study of graft-versus-host responses after intestinal transplantation. Libraries were prepared by immunoSEQ multiplex PCR; TCRdb keeps only in-frame clonotypes and omits some of them. The table has nearly 25,000 clones, 35% to 50% seen once. This specimen consisted of alloreactive CD4+ T cells from a mixed lymphocyte reaction culture, obtained before intestinal transplant. Subset specified: CFSE-low proliferating T cells sorted from approximately 6-day pre-transplant mixed lymphocyte reaction (GvH or HvG direction). Source of these receptors: a human patient who received an intestinal transplant.

The V gene is TRBV6-1, the J gene TRBJ2-1, with 8 bases matching TRBD1. The trim removed 4 bases at V and 4 bases at J, leaving 6 bases unmatched. CDR1 and CDR2 from the germline V gene are MNHNS and SASEGT. The CDR3 runs 15 residues. The CDR3 spells CASSATGGRYNEQFF. The CDR3 nucleotides read TGTGCCAGCAGTGCTACAGGGGGGCGATACAATGAGCAGTTCTTC.

With respect to this clone: The identical CDR3 is also encoded by other nucleotide sequences in the sample. The V and J genes are TRBV6-5 and TRBJ2-7; 9 positions match TRBD2. V shed 2 bases, J shed 0 bases, and the junction held 2 bases outside the gene matches. This CDR3 region has 15 residues. Per the germline V gene, CDR1 is MNHEY and CDR2 is SVGAGI. The DNA for the CDR3 is TGTGCCAGCAGTTACCTAGCGGGGAGCTCCTACGAGCAGTACTTC. Protein: CASSYLAGSSYEQYF.

The rearrangement joins TRBV11-2 to TRBJ2-7; the D gene is possibly TRBD1 (5 bases). This CDR3 region has 15 residues. Germline V lookup: CDR1 SGHAT, CDR2 FQNNGV. Trimming pared 3 bases from V and 3 bases from J, leaving 15 bases between. Here the CDR3 reads CASSLGLSAFYEQYF. DNA of the CDR3: TGTGCCAGCAGCTTGGGGCTCAGCGCGTTCTACGAGCAGTACTTC.

The table lists this clone with a count of one. This chain connects TRBV4-1 to TRBJ2-7; TRBD2 agrees at 9 bases. CDR1 is MGHRA and CDR2 is YSYEKL in the germline V gene. This CDR3 comprises 16 residues. Trimming cost V 0 bases and J 3 bases; bases outside gene matches: 6. In DNA, the CDR3 is TGCGCCAGCAGCCAAGATGGCGGGAGGGCTTTCTACGAGCAGTACTTC. Protein product: CASSQDGGRAFYEQYF.

This rearrangement joins TRBV9 to TRBJ2-4; the D gene is possibly TRBD2 (6 bases). Germline CDR1 is SGDLS and CDR2 is YYNGEE. V lost 3 bases and J lost 8, with 12 bases in between. This CDR3 contains 13 residues. CDR3 DNA: TGTGCCAGCAGCGACGAAACGGGAGACATTCAGTACTTC. Encoded protein: CASSDETGDIQYF.

In this sample, this clone turned up a few times. This chain connects TRBV9 to TRBJ1-1; TRBD1 aligns across 12 bases. With 0 bases clipped from V and 5 bases from J, the junction kept 8 bases outside the gene matches. CDR3 length: 17 amino acids. CDR1 is SGDLS, CDR2 YYNGEE, per germline. CDR3 loop: CASSVGLGGQGATEAFF. CDR3 nucleotide sequence: TGTGCCAGCAGCGTAGGGCTAGGGGGACAGGGGGCTACTGAAGCTTTCTTT.

The chain joins TRBV5-1 to TRBJ1-5; perhaps TRBD1 as D (5 bases). CDR3 length: 14 amino acids. Trimming removed 4 bases at V and 7 bases at J, with 15 bases between. The germline V gene encodes CDR1 SGHRS and CDR2 YFSETQ. In nucleotides, the CDR3 is TGCGCCAGCAGCCACGGCGGGGGAGGACAGCCCCAGCATTTT. This sequence encodes CASSHGGGGQPQHF.

This clone was counted between two and nine times. V usage is TRBV6-5 and J usage is TRBJ1-1; perhaps TRBD1 as D (5 bases). Looked up from germline, CDR1 is MNHEY and CDR2 is SVGAGI. CDR3 length: 12 residues. V was clipped by 2 bases and J by 7 bases, with 8 bases between them. The CDR3 region has the DNA TGTGCCAGCAGTTACGGGGGGATTGAAGCTTTCTTT. Translation gives CASSYGGIEAFF.

This clone was seen a handful of times. The chain links TRBV15 to TRBJ2-7, with TRBD2 identical over 7 bases. Trimming took 1 base from V and 0 from J; bases not matched to a gene: 6. Germline lookup yields CDR1 LNHNV and CDR2 YYDKDF (reference sequence). The CDR3 has 16 residues. DNA of the CDR3: TGTGCCACCAGCAGAGGAGGCGGGAGTGTCTCCTACGAGCAGTACTTC. Amino acids: CATSRGGGSVSYEQYF. The variable domain in full, completed from reference TRBV15 and TRBJ2-7, reads DAMVIQNPRYQVTQFGKPVTLSCSQTLNHNVMYWYQQKSSQAPKLLFHYYDKDFNNEADTPDNFQSRRPNTSFCFLDIRSPGLGDTAMYLCATSRGGGSVSYEQYFGPGTRLTVT.

The rearrangement links TRBV7-2 to TRBJ2-2; D unresolved. This CDR3 spans 13 amino acids. V lost 3 bases and J 0 bases, leaving 2 bases between the germline ends. Germline V gene sequence: CDR1 SGHTA, CDR2 FQGNSA. The CDR3 nucleotides are TGTGCCAGCAGCTTCGCGAACACCGGGGAGCTGTTTTTT. Amino acid sequence: CASSFANTGELFF.

V gene TRBV5-1 combines with J gene TRBJ1-2; D uncertain. V was cut by 0 bases and J by 1 base, with 7 bases left in between. The CDR3 totals 14 residues. Germline lookup yields CDR1 SGHRS and CDR2 YFSETQ. The CDR3 loop is CASSLAAVNYGYTF. CDR3 nucleotides: TGCGCCAGCAGCTTGGCTGCAGTTAACTATGGCTACACCTTC.

The chain links TRBV4-2 to TRBJ2-7, with TRBD2 matching 12 bases. Germline-derived CDR1 and CDR2 are LGHNA and YNFKEQ. The CDR3 runs 17 residues. Trimming cost V 0 bases and J 0 bases; bases outside gene matches: 3. The CDR3 spells CASSQDLAGGFSYEQYF. CDR3 DNA sequence: TGTGCCAGCAGCCAAGATCTAGCGGGGGGGTTCTCCTACGAGCAGTACTTC.

This clone occurred a few times. The rearrangement uses TRBV9 and TRBJ2-3; TRBD2 matches at 8 bases. Losses at the gene ends were 2 bases for V and 3 bases for J; bases not matched to a gene: 8. Per the germline V gene, CDR1 is SGDLS and CDR2 is YYNGEE. There are 16 residues in the CDR3. Written as DNA, the CDR3 is TGTGCCAGCAGCGTGGTAAGCGGGGGAGGTACAGATACGCAGTATTTT. This gives the protein CASSVVSGGGTDTQYF.

The chain combines TRBV28 with TRBJ1-2; 7 bases agree with TRBD1. CDR1 is MDHEN and CDR2 is SYDVKM in the germline V gene. The CDR3 sequence is 14 residues long. V shed 6 bases and J 8 bases; nucleotides not matched to a gene: 12. CDR3 in DNA: TGTGCCAGCAGCTTACCATGGGACAGAGACGGCTACACCTTC. Protein: CASSLPWDRDGYTF.

This clone was found a few times. The CDR3 reads CASSPFRDRGPRNYGYTF. The CDR3, as DNA: TGTGCCAGCAGCCCCTTCCGGGACAGGGGTCCCAGGAACTATGGCTACACCTTC. The chain links TRBV7-2 to TRBJ1-2, with 10 bases aligning to TRBD1. Germline loops: CDR1 SGHTA, CDR2 FQGNSA. This CDR3 spans 18 amino acids. The junction had 14 bases not matched to a gene; V was cut back by 5 bases and J by 2 bases. Supplemented by reference TRBV7-2 and TRBJ1-2, the full variable domain reads GAGVSQSPSNKVTEKGKDVELRCDPISGHTALYWYRQSLGQGLEFLIYFQGNSAPDKSGLPSDRFSAERTGGSVSTLTIQRTQQEDSAVYLCASSPFRDRGPRNYGYTFGSGTRLTVV.

The chain joins TRBV11-2 to TRBJ2-7; 7 nucleotides agree with TRBD1. Germline CDR1 and CDR2: SGHAT and FQNNGV. CDR3 length: 13 amino acids. Germline trimming cut 5 bases from V and 3 bases from J; bases unmatched to any gene: 4. CDR3 coding DNA: TGTGCCAGCAGCAAGACAGGGTTCTACGAGCAGTACTTC. It is translated as CASSKTGFYEQYF.

The chain has TRBV5-4 and TRBJ1-2; D is perhaps TRBD1 (5 bases). V was clipped by 4 bases and J by 7 bases, with 20 bases between them. The CDR3 is made up of 15 amino acids. The germline V gene has CDR1 SGHNT and CDR2 YYREEE (reference sequence). The CDR3: CASSQEPGIPSGYTF. CDR3 DNA sequence: TGTGCCAGCAGCCAGGAACCAGGGATCCCCTCTGGCTACACCTTC.

There are a few counts of this clone. V usage is TRBV6-1 and J usage is TRBJ1-6; D is unclear. This CDR3 spans 14 amino acids. V was clipped by 6 bases and J by 8 bases, with 14 bases between them. Germline loops: CDR1 MNHNS, CDR2 SASEGT. The CDR3 DNA reads TGTGCCAGCAGACCCACGGGTTCGTATTCACCCCTCCACTTT. It specifies CASRPTGSYSPLHF.

The chain has TRBV20-1 and TRBJ2-7, with a weak D call TRBD2 (5 bases). This CDR3 is 11 amino acids long. Trimming shortened V by 5 bases and J by 3 bases, and 8 bases separated the two germline ends. CDR1 is DFQATT and CDR2 is SNEGSKA in the germline V gene (reference sequence). The CDR3, as DNA: TGCAGTGCTCGGACTTTCTACGAGCAGTACTTC. Its translation is CSARTFYEQYF.